This paragraph reports one T cell receptor beta chain. What it recognizes is unknown. The sample belongs to a study of blood T cell dynamics during melanoma immunotherapy. Study conclusions and caveats: Clones driving repertoire changes may be melanoma-specific or general immune activation.

Germline loops: CDR1 MDHEN, CDR2 SYDVKM. Trimming removed 6 bases from V and 2 bases from J; junction bases left unmatched: 6. CDR3 length: 14 amino acids. Every bulk PBMC sample received the same 350 ng of DNA. Some clones are missing from TCRdb's copy, which holds only in-frame ones; the method was immunoSEQ multiplex PCR. The repertoire holds some 14,000 clones, about nine tenths seen once, with 4% to 5.5% in the top ten. Time point: week 3, after first cycle of checkpoint inhibitor. The chain employs TRBV28 and TRBJ1-1, with TRBD1 matching over 7 bases. The clonotype originates from a human donor with melanoma. The sequences come from blood, collected from a patient treated with checkpoint blockade. The CDR3 region has the DNA TGTGCCAGCAGCCTGGGACAGAAAAACACTGAAGCTTTCTTT. Its protein is CASSLGQKNTEAFF.